The text below deals with one T cell receptor (beta chain). The antigen is not known. RNA transcripts were the template for amplifying TCR beta CDR3 regions. With the HTBI primer set, the TCR CDR3 went through a first round of RT-PCR. TCRdb redid the calling of the multiplex PCR reads with MiXCR, one entry per CDR3 protein. The table lists around 620,000 distinct CDR3 sequences, over 12% of them singletons, with 7% to 9% in the top ten. This sample stems from a study of T cells in Graves' hyperthyroidism and ophthalmopathy. Study-level findings and limits: A model of 13 V-J pairs discriminated ophthalmopathy from stable hyperthyroidism.

CDR3 length: 15 residues. Germline assignment: CDR1 SGDLS and CDR2 YYNGEE. Trimming pared 0 bases from V and 2 bases from J, leaving 12 bases between. This chain uses TRBV9 with TRBJ2-7, with D perhaps TRBD2 (6 bases). The sequencing sample was made of blood. This TCR came from a woman younger than 35 with Graves' ophthalmopathy. The CDR3 DNA is TGTGCCAGCAGCGTAGGTCGGGGGATTCCCTACGAGCAGTACTTC. It translates to CASSVGRGIPYEQYF.